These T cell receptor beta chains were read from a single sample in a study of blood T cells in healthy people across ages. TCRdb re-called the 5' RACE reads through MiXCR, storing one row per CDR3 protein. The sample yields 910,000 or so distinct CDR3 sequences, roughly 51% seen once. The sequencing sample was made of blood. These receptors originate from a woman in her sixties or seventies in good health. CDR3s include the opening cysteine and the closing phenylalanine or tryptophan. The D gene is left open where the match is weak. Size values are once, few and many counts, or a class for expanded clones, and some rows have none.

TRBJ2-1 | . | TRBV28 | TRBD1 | CASTGQLFYNEQFF | TGTGCCAGCACGGGACAGCTATTCTACAATGAGCAGTTCTTC
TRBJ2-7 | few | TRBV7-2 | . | CASSLWGSEQYF | TGTGCCAGCAGCTTGTGGGGAAGCGAGCAGTACTTC
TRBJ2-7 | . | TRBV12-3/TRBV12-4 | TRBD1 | CASSVPGQGLYEQYF | TGTGCCAGCAGCGTACCGGGACAGGGGTTATACGAGCAGTACTTC
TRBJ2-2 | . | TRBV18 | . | CASSSTFFEANTGELFF | TGTGCCAGCTCATCCACCTTCTTTGAGGCTAACACCGGGGAGCTGTTTTTT
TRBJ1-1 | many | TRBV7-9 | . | CASSLSLNTEAFF | TGTGCCAGCAGCTTATCCCTGAACACTGAAGCTTTCTTT
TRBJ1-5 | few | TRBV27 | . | CASKVRMSSNQPQHF | TGTGCCAGCAAGGTTCGGATGTCTAGCAATCAGCCCCAGCATTTT
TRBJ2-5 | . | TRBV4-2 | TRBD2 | CASSQGGFQLARIQETQYF | TGTGCCAGCAGCCAAGGGGGGTTTCAACTAGCGAGAATCCAAGAGACCCAGTACTTC
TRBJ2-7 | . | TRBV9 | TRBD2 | CASSAGSSGASYEQYF | TGTGCCAGCAGCGCCGGAAGTAGCGGGGCCTCCTACGAGCAGTACTTC
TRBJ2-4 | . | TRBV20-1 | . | CSASCLTLGGVAKNIQYF | TGCAGTGCTAGTTGTTTAACGTTAGGGGGGGTAGCCAAAAACATTCAGTACTTC
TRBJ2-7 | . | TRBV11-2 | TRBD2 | CASSSIAGGGAYEQYF | TGTGCCAGCAGCTCAATAGCGGGAGGGGGGGCCTACGAGCAGTACTTC
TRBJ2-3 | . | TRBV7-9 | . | CASSPDVGRTTDTQYF | TGTGCCAGCAGCCCCGATGTAGGACGAACCACAGATACGCAGTATTTT
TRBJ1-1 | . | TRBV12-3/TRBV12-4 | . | CASSFWGEGTEAFF | TGTGCCAGCAGTTTTTGGGGAGAGGGGACTGAAGCTTTCTTT
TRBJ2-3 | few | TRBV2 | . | CASSGGADTQYF | TGTGCCAGCAGTGGGGGCGCAGATACGCAGTATTTT
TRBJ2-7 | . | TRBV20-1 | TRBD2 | CSAKDASGRDRYF | TGCAGTGCCAAAGACGCTAGCGGGAGGGATCGGTACTTC
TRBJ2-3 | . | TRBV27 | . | CASRRTGTTDTQYF | TGTGCCAGCAGAAGAACAGGGACCACAGATACGCAGTATTTT
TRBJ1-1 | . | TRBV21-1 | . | CASSKVGKNTEAFF | TGTGCCAGCAGCAAAGTAGGTAAGAACACTGAAGCTTTCTTT
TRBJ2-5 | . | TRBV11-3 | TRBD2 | CASSSGLAGAGYQETQYF | TGTGCCAGCAGCTCAGGACTAGCGGGAGCGGGGTACCAAGAGACCCAGTACTTC
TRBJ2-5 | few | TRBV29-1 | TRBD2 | CSNSGRGGETQYF | TGCAGCAATAGCGGGAGGGGGGGAGAGACCCAGTACTTC
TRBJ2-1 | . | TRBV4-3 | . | CASSQDKTMGHNEQFF | TGCGCCAGCAGCCAAGATAAAACGATGGGGCACAATGAGCAGTTCTTC
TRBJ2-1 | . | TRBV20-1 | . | CSARRSEYDYNEQFF | TGCAGTGCCCGTCGGTCGGAGTATGACTACAATGAGCAGTTCTTC
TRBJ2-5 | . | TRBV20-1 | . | CSAARAGRTETQYF | TGCAGTGCAGCCCGTGCCGGGAGAACTGAGACCCAGTACTTC
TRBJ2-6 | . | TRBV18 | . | CASSPVGQRSGANVLTF | TGTGCCAGCTCACCCGTCGGACAGCGCTCTGGGGCCAACGTCCTGACTTTC
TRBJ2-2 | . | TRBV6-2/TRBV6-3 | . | CASSYSNTGELFF | TGTGCCAGCAGTTATTCGAACACCGGGGAGCTGTTTTTT
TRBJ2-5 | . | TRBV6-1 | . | CASSGNSGQWETQYF | TGTGCCAGCAGTGGGAATAGTGGCCAGTGGGAGACCCAGTACTTC
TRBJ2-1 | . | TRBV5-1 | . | CASSFSSGANEQFF | TGCGCCAGCAGCTTTTCCTCAGGGGCCAATGAGCAGTTCTTC
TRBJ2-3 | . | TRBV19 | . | CASKAWDTQYF | TGTGCCAGTAAAGCATGGGATACGCAGTATTTT
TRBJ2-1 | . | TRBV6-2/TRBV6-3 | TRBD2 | CASSYSLTSGYNEQFF | TGTGCCAGCAGTTACAGCCTGACTAGCGGCTACAATGAGCAGTTCTTC
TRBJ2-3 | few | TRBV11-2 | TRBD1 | CASTVGQGTDTQYF | TGTGCCAGCACCGTAGGACAGGGCACAGATACGCAGTATTTT
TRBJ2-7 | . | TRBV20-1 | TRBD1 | CSARGGQGASYEQYF | TGCAGTGCTAGAGGGGGACAGGGGGCGTCCTACGAGCAGTACTTC
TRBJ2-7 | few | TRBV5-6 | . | CASSLEVPGVYEQYF | TGTGCCAGCAGCTTGGAGGTTCCGGGAGTCTACGAGCAGTACTTC
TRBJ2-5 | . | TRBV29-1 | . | CSVVYSETQYF | TGCAGCGTTGTTTATTCGGAGACCCAGTACTTC